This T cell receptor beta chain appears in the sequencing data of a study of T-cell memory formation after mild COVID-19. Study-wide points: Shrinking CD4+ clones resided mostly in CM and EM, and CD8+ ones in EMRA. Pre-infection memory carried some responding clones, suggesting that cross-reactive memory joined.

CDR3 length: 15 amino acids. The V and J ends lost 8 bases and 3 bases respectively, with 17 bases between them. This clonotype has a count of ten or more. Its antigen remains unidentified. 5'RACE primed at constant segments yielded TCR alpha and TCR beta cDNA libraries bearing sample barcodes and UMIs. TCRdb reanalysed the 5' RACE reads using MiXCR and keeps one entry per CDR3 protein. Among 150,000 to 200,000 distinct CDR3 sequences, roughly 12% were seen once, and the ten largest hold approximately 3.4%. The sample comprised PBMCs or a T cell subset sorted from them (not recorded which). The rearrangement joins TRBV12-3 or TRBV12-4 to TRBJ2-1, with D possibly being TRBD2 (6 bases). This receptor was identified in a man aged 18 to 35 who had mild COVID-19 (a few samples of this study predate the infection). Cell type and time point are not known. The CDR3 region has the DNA TGTGCCAGCGTCCTCGGTCGGCGGGGCTACAATGAGCAGTTCTTC. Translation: CASVLGRRGYNEQFF.